The rows below give T cell receptor beta chains drawn from one sample of a study of CD8 T cells in Susac syndrome. TCRdb redid the calling of the immunoSEQ multiplex PCR reads with MiXCR, one entry per CDR3 protein. The repertoire holds about 300,000 distinct CDR3 sequences, with approximately 91% as singletons. Material for sequencing was CD8+ T cells from PBMCs. These receptors came from a human donor with multiple sclerosis. Each CDR3 is given with its conserved first and last residue. A D gene is named only where the DNA matches it firmly. The size of a clone is reported for some rows only, either as once, few or many, or as a class for expanded clones.

V gene,clone size,CDR3 length,D gene,J gene,CDR3 protein,CDR3 DNA
TRBV2,.,14,.,TRBJ2-3,CATTPDSSTDTQYF,TGTGCCACCACCCCGGACAGCAGCACAGATACGCAGTATTTT
TRBV5-1,.,14,.,TRBJ1-1,CASSPGQGIVEAFF,TGCGCCAGCAGCCCGGGGCAGGGAATTGTTGAAGCTTTCTTT
TRBV3-1,.,15,.,TRBJ1-1,CASSQESSPPREAFF,TGTGCCAGCAGCCAAGAAAGCTCCCCTCCCAGAGAAGCTTTCTTT
TRBV30,.,11,.,TRBJ2-2,CAREGPGELFF,TGTGCCCGGGAAGGTCCCGGGGAGCTGTTTTTT
TRBV30,.,13,TRBD1,TRBJ2-7,CACPSSQGAEQYF,TGTGCCTGCCCCTCTTCTCAGGGGGCTGAGCAGTACTTC
TRBV12-3/TRBV12-4,.,15,.,TRBJ1-5,CASSFWGESNQPQHF,TGTGCCAGCAGTTTTTGGGGGGAGAGCAATCAGCCCCAGCATTTT
TRBV29-1,.,13,.,TRBJ1-2,CSVATGGAHGYTF,TGCAGCGTTGCTACGGGGGGGGCCCATGGCTACACCTTC
TRBV7-8,.,16,TRBD2,TRBJ2-2,CASSLASGGMAGELFF,TGTGCCAGCAGCTTAGCGAGCGGGGGTATGGCCGGGGAGCTGTTTTTT
TRBV2,.,15,TRBD2,TRBJ2-1,CASRASGTSLDEQFF,TGTGCCAGCAGGGCTTCCGGGACTAGCTTGGATGAGCAGTTCTTC
TRBV27,.,15,.,TRBJ1-1,CASSTSGDGNTEAFF,TGTGCCAGCAGCACCTCAGGGGACGGGAACACTGAAGCTTTCTTT
TRBV7-9,.,14,.,TRBJ2-7,CASSFVGNSYEQYF,TGTGCCAGCAGCTTCGTGGGGAACTCCTACGAGCAGTACTTC
TRBV6-2/TRBV6-3,.,14,.,TRBJ2-7,CASSYTDSRYEQYF,TGTGCCAGCAGTTACACGGACAGCCGCTACGAGCAGTACTTC
TRBV29-1,.,15,.,TRBJ2-5,CSVDGPRGAQETQYF,TGCAGCGTTGACGGCCCTAGAGGGGCACAAGAGACCCAGTACTTC
TRBV27,.,15,.,TRBJ2-1,CASFNKGGGGNEQFF,TGTGCCAGCTTTAACAAGGGAGGGGGGGGCAATGAGCAGTTCTTC
TRBV5-1,.,15,TRBD1,TRBJ1-1,CASSYGQGAYTEAFF,TGCGCCAGCAGCTATGGCCAGGGGGCGTACACTGAAGCTTTCTTT
TRBV28,once,15,.,TRBJ2-7,CASSSMRDTAYEQYF,TGTGCCAGCAGTTCCATGAGGGACACAGCCTACGAGCAGTACTTC
TRBV11-2,.,16,TRBD1,TRBJ2-2,CASRGTGPPNTGELFF,TGTGCCAGCAGAGGGACAGGGCCCCCGAACACCGGGGAGCTGTTTTTT
TRBV27,.,12,.,TRBJ2-2,CASSLFPGELFF,TGTGCCAGCAGTTTATTCCCCGGGGAGCTGTTTTTT
TRBV28,.,11,.,TRBJ2-1,CASSLGLLQFF,TGTGCCAGCAGTTTAGGGCTTCTTCAGTTCTTC
TRBV20-1,.,15,.,TRBJ2-7,CSATAYGTPTHEQYF,TGCAGTGCTACAGCGTATGGTACCCCAACCCACGAGCAGTACTTC
TRBV27,.,14,.,TRBJ2-7,CASSLSEGAYEQYF,TGTGCCAGCAGTTTATCCGAGGGAGCCTACGAGCAGTACTTC
TRBV7-9,.,15,TRBD1,TRBJ2-5,CASTEADRVGETQYF,TGTGCCAGCACCGAGGCGGACAGGGTCGGGGAGACCCAGTACTTC
TRBV30,.,13,.,TRBJ2-7,CAWSVGDSYEQYF,TGTGCCTGGAGTGTCGGGGACTCCTACGAGCAGTACTTC
TRBV19,few,13,TRBD1,TRBJ2-7,CASSAGQGYEQYF,TGTGCCAGCAGTGCGGGACAGGGGTACGAGCAGTACTTC
TRBV12-3/TRBV12-4,once,13,.,TRBJ2-5,CASSFSAQETQYF,TGTGCCAGCAGTTTTTCCGCCCAAGAGACCCAGTACTTC
TRBV9,once,14,.,TRBJ1-3,CANSVGAAGNTIYF,TGTGCCAACAGCGTAGGAGCGGCTGGAAACACCATATATTTT
TRBV29-1,once,14,.,TRBJ2-3,CSLDGGPAADTQYF,TGCTCACTTGATGGGGGGCCAGCGGCGGATACGCAGTATTTT
TRBV20-1,.,16,TRBD1,TRBJ1-2,CSASKRGQLAGDGYTF,TGCAGTGCTAGTAAACGGGGACAGCTTGCGGGAGATGGCTACACCTTC
TRBV14,.,15,TRBD1,TRBJ1-1,CASSTRDRGNTEAFF,TGTGCCAGCAGCACCCGGGACAGGGGGAACACTGAAGCTTTCTTT
TRBV29-1,.,14,TRBD2,TRBJ2-3,CSVEVAGVSDTQYF,TGCAGCGTTGAGGTAGCGGGAGTGTCAGATACGCAGTATTTT
TRBV7-7,.,15,TRBD1,TRBJ1-5,CATLGQGKSGQPQHF,TGTGCCACTTTGGGACAGGGAAAATCTGGTCAGCCCCAGCATTTT
TRBV5-6,.,15,.,TRBJ2-1,CASSLEDNPYNEQFF,TGTGCCAGCAGCTTGGAGGATAACCCCTACAATGAGCAGTTCTTC
TRBV19,.,13,TRBD1,TRBJ1-5,CASSLQGRQPQHF,TGTGCCAGTAGCTTACAGGGGCGGCAGCCCCAGCATTTT
TRBV4-2,.,16,TRBD2,TRBJ2-7,CASSQASGDTSYEQYF,TGTGCCAGCAGCCAAGCTAGCGGGGACACCTCCTACGAGCAGTACTTC
TRBV7-8,.,15,TRBD1,TRBJ2-3,CASSSGQGDTDTQYF,TGTGCCAGCAGTTCGGGACAGGGGGACACAGATACGCAGTATTTT
TRBV19,.,13,TRBD1,TRBJ2-7,CASSRTGANEQYF,TGTGCCAGTAGTAGGACAGGGGCGAACGAGCAGTACTTC
TRBV6-1,.,14,.,TRBJ1-3,CASTAGNSGNTIYF,TGTGCCAGCACTGCCGGTAACTCTGGAAACACCATATATTTT
TRBV28,.,15,TRBD1,TRBJ2-7,CASSSGQGGTYEQYF,TGTGCCAGCAGTTCCGGACAGGGGGGCACTTACGAGCAGTACTTC
TRBV4-2,.,14,TRBD2,TRBJ2-7,CASSQRSGSSEQYF,TGTGCCAGCAGCCAAAGAAGCGGGAGTTCCGAGCAGTACTTC
TRBV12-3/TRBV12-4,.,12,.,TRBJ2-2,CASIGGVGELFF,TGTGCCAGCATCGGAGGGGTCGGGGAGCTGTTTTTT
TRBV7-9,.,13,.,TRBJ1-2,CASSVAGADGYTF,TGTGCCAGCAGCGTGGCTGGGGCGGATGGCTACACCTTC
TRBV19,.,21,TRBD2,TRBJ2-1,CASSHPPGGLAGTSSYNEQFF,TGTGCCAGTAGCCATCCTCCCGGAGGACTAGCGGGCACCTCCTCCTACAATGAGCAGTTCTTC
TRBV13,once,14,.,TRBJ2-7,CASSLGPQSHEQYF,TGTGCCAGCAGCTTGGGACCCCAGAGCCACGAGCAGTACTTC
TRBV20-1,.,16,TRBD2,TRBJ2-5,CSARDLAGGLQETQYF,TGCAGTGCTAGAGATCTAGCGGGAGGACTCCAAGAGACCCAGTACTTC
TRBV4-3,.,14,.,TRBJ1-4,CASSHGRGEEKLFF,TGCGCCAGCAGCCATGGTAGGGGAGAGGAAAAACTGTTTTTT
TRBV27,.,16,TRBD2,TRBJ2-1,CASSLTSGSWDNEQFF,TGTGCCAGCAGCCTGACTAGCGGGAGTTGGGACAATGAGCAGTTCTTC
TRBV4-3,once,16,TRBD1,TRBJ2-5,CASSPGQQGITGTQYF,TGCGCCAGCAGCCCGGGACAGCAGGGGATTACGGGGACCCAGTACTTC
TRBV30,.,14,TRBD1,TRBJ2-4,CAWRTGGGKNIQYF,TGTGCCTGGAGGACAGGGGGCGGCAAAAACATTCAGTACTTC
TRBV7-8,.,15,TRBD1,TRBJ1-4,CASSFAGTGGEKLFF,TGTGCCAGCAGCTTCGCCGGGACAGGGGGTGAAAAACTGTTTTTT
TRBV6-5,once,15,.,TRBJ1-1,CASSYSSRAATEAFF,TGTGCCAGCAGTTACTCCTCCCGGGCCGCCACTGAAGCTTTCTTT
TRBV7-9,many,16,.,TRBJ2-3,CASSLTKGPITDTQYF,TGTGCCAGCAGCTTAACGAAGGGACCCATCACAGATACGCAGTATTTT
TRBV7-9,.,17,TRBD2,TRBJ2-3,CASKGLAGVASTDTQYF,TGTGCCAGCAAGGGGCTAGCGGGAGTTGCTAGCACAGATACGCAGTATTTT
TRBV21-1,.,18,.,TRBJ2-3,CASSKETRRASSTDTQYF,TGTGCCAGCAGCAAAGAGACCAGGCGAGCCTCTAGCACAGATACGCAGTATTTT
TRBV6-6,.,13,.,TRBJ1-1,CASSYSIATEAFF,TGTGCCAGCAGTTACTCCATAGCCACTGAAGCTTTCTTT
TRBV19,.,14,.,TRBJ1-1,CASSWEGGGTEAFF,TGTGCCAGTAGTTGGGAGGGGGGAGGCACTGAAGCTTTCTTT
TRBV6-5,few,13,.,TRBJ2-7,CASSYGATNEQYF,TGTGCCAGCAGTTACGGGGCGACCAACGAGCAGTACTTC
TRBV2,.,15,.,TRBJ2-7,CASVRRGGPRDEQYF,TGTGCCAGCGTCCGAAGGGGGGGCCCTCGAGACGAGCAGTACTTC
TRBV6-2/TRBV6-3,.,15,TRBD1,TRBJ2-1,CASSLGQGASNEQFF,TGTGCCAGCAGTTTGGGACAGGGGGCAAGTAATGAGCAGTTCTTC
TRBV12-3/TRBV12-4,.,16,.,TRBJ2-3,CASSFMYGGSMNTQYF,TGTGCCAGCAGTTTTATGTACGGGGGTTCCATGAATACGCAGTATTTT